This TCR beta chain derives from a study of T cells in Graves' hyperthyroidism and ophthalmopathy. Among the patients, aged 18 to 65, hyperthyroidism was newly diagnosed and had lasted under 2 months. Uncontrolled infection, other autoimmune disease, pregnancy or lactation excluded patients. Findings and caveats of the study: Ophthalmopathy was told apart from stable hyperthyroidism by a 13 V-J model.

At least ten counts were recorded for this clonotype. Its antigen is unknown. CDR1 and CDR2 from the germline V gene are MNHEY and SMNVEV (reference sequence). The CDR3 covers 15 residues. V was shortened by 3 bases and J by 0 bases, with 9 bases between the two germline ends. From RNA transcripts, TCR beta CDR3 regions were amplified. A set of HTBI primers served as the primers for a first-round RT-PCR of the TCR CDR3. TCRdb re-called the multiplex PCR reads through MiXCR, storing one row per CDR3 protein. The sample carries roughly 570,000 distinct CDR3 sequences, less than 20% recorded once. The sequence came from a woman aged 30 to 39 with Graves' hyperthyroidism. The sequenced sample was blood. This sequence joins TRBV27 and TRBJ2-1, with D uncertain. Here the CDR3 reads CASSFSPFSYNEQFF. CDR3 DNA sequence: TGTGCCAGCAGTTTTTCTCCGTTCTCCTACAATGAGCAGTTCTTC.